This T cell receptor beta chain was observed in a study of T cell repertoires in cytomegalovirus infection (dated by TCRdb to the late 2010s). Some background on the complete study: Peptide stimulations targeted recently identified HLA-C-restricted CMV epitopes, whose presentation resists viral immunomodulation, together with well-studied HLA-B-restricted epitopes. Because public TCR beta signatures pointed to carriage of CMV infection together with the matching HLA type, the HLA type of each donor mattered for the analysis.

The CDR3 runs 14 residues from the cysteine to the phenylalanine. The retained sequence is limited to the CDR3, 42 bases, with the frame set at the first base. According to the germline V gene, CDR1 reads LGHNA and CDR2 reads YSLEER. Trimming removed 0 bases from V and 7 bases from J, leaving 10 bases between the germline ends. To note about this clonotype: No cognate antigen has been identified for it. Base qualities are not at hand, and no much larger clone is one base apart.

Sequencing used an Illumina HiSeq 1500. The raw public reads went through TCRdb reprocessing: fastp at Q25, MiXCR clone calling, in-frame beta chains kept. Rows with a matching CDR3 protein are joined into one entry that keeps the most common DNA and genes. The sample data list hundreds of thousands of distinct CDR3 sequences, and about 33% of these were observed just once. Of the sample, 18% is held by the ten largest clones. Beyond this particular receptor, the publication reports: Carriers of CMV infection plus the relevant HLA type were discriminated by the cumulative frequency of public TCR beta family members in the study cohort and in an independent approximately 350-donor cohort. The ex vivo response was dominated by HLA-C-restricted CMV-specific TCR beta clonotypes, which also provided the single most frequent clonotype in two of eight donors.

Taken with the paper, the label for treatment or condition translates to: in vitro stimulation with specific CMV peptide epitopes to enrich CMV-specific T cells. The clonotype originates from a human donor in good health (CMV status not recorded). Some clones in this sample may be carry-over from other donors' samples. Material: cultured PBMCs, obtained from culture after CMV antigen stimulation. In this chain, TRBV4-3 is recombined with TRBJ2-4; D gene: possibly TRBD2, on 6 matching bases. For the CDR3, the sequence is CASSQDPTSNIQYF. The bases are TGCGCCAGCAGCCAAGACCCTACTAGCAACATTCAGTACTTC.